This paragraph reports one TCR beta chain. Its antigen is unidentified. Deletions cut 3 bases from V and 2 bases from J, with 5 bases between. The CDR3 is 13 amino acids. In germline, CDR1 is SGHAT, CDR2 FQNNGV. This sample was taken from a study of cytomegalovirus exposure and HLA in healthy donors. General observations from the study: The authors listed roughly 150 TCR beta chains as cytomegalovirus-associated. A missense variant in DCLRE1C was later tied to TCR beta V- and J-gene trimming.

Researchers ran the PCR with 60 Vbeta and 13 Jbeta primers. TCRdb keeps only in-frame clones here, not all; method: immunoSEQ multiplex PCR. The sample consists of about 130,000 clones, approximately 70% of them appearing once. The sequencing sample was made of PBMCs. The chain employs TRBV11-2 and TRBJ1-5; D not resolved. This receptor was taken from a woman aged 60 to 75 in good health and CMV-seropositive. The chain's CDR3 is CASSFQGNQPQHF. CDR3 nucleotides: TGTGCCAGCAGCTTCCAGGGCAATCAGCCCCAGCATTTT.